This record looks at one T cell receptor beta chain sequence and its context. Its matching antigen is unknown. V dropped 3 bases and J dropped 5 bases, with 14 bases sitting between them. The germline CDR1 and CDR2 sequences are KGHSH and LQKENI. The CDR3 has 14 amino acids. This sample is drawn from a study of a mutant IDH1 vaccine in newly diagnosed glioma. Whole-study findings and limits: Pseudoprogression appeared independent of alterations in top peripheral clonotypes.

The time point was: week 5, during vaccination. The study gave 300 ug of mutant IDH1 20-mer peptide per vaccine dose, with topical imiquimod. TCRdb's table, derived via immunoSEQ multiplex PCR, lists solely in-frame clones and lacks some. The table lists about 59,000 clones, 90% of them singletons. The genes are TRBV18 and TRBJ2-7, with a tentative D call TRBD1 (6 bases). The sequence was obtained from a woman aged 40 to 50 with glioma. The sequencing used PBMCs, collected from a glioma patient whose treatment included an IDH1 peptide vaccine. In DNA, the CDR3 is TGTGCCAGCTCACCTCGAACAGGGCCCAACGAGCAGTACTTC. Translating gives CASSPRTGPNEQYF.